These T cell receptor beta chains were read from a single sample in a study of cytomegalovirus exposure and HLA in healthy donors. Sequencing used immunoSEQ multiplex PCR; TCRdb keeps in-frame clones, though not all of them. The sample lists fewer than 85,000 clones, roughly 84% occurring once. The sequencing sample was made of PBMCs. These receptors were collected from a man between 65 and 85 years old in good health and CMV-seropositive. The CDR3 runs from the conserved cysteine through the conserved F or W. The D gene is left open where the match is weak. Clone size is stated in some rows and not others, as once, few, many or a class when expanded.

J: TRBJ2-7; D: -; size: -; V: TRBV21-1; CDR3: CASSIKGGGSYEQYF; DNA: TGTGCCAGCAGCATTAAGGGAGGGGGGTCCTACGAGCAGTACTTC
J: TRBJ2-5; D: -; size: -; V: TRBV4-1; CDR3: CASSHILGGQETQYF; DNA: TGCGCCAGCAGCCATATACTAGGGGGACAAGAGACCCAGTACTTC
J: TRBJ2-2; D: -; size: -; V: TRBV5-1; CDR3: CASSAGITGELFF; DNA: TGCGCCAGCAGCGCAGGGATTACCGGGGAGCTGTTTTTT
J: TRBJ2-6; D: -; size: once; V: TRBV19; CDR3: CASSRQSGANVLTF; DNA: TGTGCCAGTAGTCGACAATCTGGGGCCAACGTCCTGACTTTC
J: TRBJ1-1; D: -; size: -; V: TRBV19; CDR3: CASRMTDLGTEAFF; DNA: TGTGCCAGTAGGATGACAGATTTAGGCACTGAAGCTTTCTTT
J: TRBJ2-7; D: -; size: once; V: TRBV7-2; CDR3: CASSLELGAPYEQYF; DNA: TGTGCCAGCAGCTTAGAGTTGGGGGCCCCCTACGAGCAGTACTTC
J: TRBJ2-1; D: TRBD2; size: -; V: TRBV7-3; CDR3: CASSLYTSGRKYNEQFF; DNA: TGTGCCAGCAGCTTATATACCAGCGGGAGGAAGTACAATGAGCAGTTCTTC
J: TRBJ1-2; D: -; size: -; V: TRBV7-6; CDR3: CASSPLAGRRYGYTF; DNA: TGTGCCAGCAGCCCCCTTGCGGGACGGCGGTATGGCTACACCTTC
J: TRBJ1-1; D: TRBD1; size: -; V: TRBV11-2; CDR3: CASSLTGDTEAFF; DNA: TGTGCCAGCAGCTTGACAGGGGACACTGAAGCTTTCTTT
J: TRBJ1-2; D: -; size: few; V: TRBV28; CDR3: CASSSSDYGYTF; DNA: TGTGCCAGCAGTTCGTCAGACTATGGCTACACCTTC
J: TRBJ2-2; D: TRBD1; size: -; V: TRBV18; CDR3: CASSPGTGSTGELFF; DNA: TGTGCCAGCTCACCAGGGACAGGGAGCACCGGGGAGCTGTTTTTT
J: TRBJ2-1; D: -; size: -; V: TRBV28; CDR3: CASSFNSKYNEQFF; DNA: TGTGCCAGCAGTTTTAATAGCAAATACAATGAGCAGTTCTTC
J: TRBJ2-3; D: TRBD2; size: -; V: TRBV18; CDR3: CASSSSGGTDTQYF; DNA: TGTGCCAGCTCGAGTAGCGGGGGCACAGATACGCAGTATTTT
J: TRBJ2-5; D: -; size: -; V: TRBV5-1; CDR3: CASSLAAGGQETQYF; DNA: TGCGCCAGCAGCTTGGCGGCAGGGGGGCAAGAGACCCAGTACTTC
J: TRBJ1-6; D: -; size: -; V: TRBV4-2; CDR3: CASSQETGSSSPLHF; DNA: TGTGCCAGCAGCCAAGAAACGGGGTCTAGTTCACCCCTCCACTTT
J: TRBJ2-1; D: -; size: -; V: TRBV11-2; CDR3: CASSLEGRSLNEQFF; DNA: TGTGCCAGCAGCTTAGAGGGGAGATCCCTCAATGAGCAGTTCTTC
J: TRBJ1-6; D: -; size: -; V: TRBV14; CDR3: CASSQDGQILHF; DNA: TGTGCCAGCAGCCAAGATGGACAGATCCTCCACTTT
J: TRBJ1-4; D: TRBD1; size: once; V: TRBV5-1; CDR3: CASSPGQGARSEKLFF; DNA: TGCGCCAGCAGCCCGGGACAGGGGGCGCGAAGTGAAAAACTGTTTTTT
J: TRBJ1-1; D: -; size: few; V: TRBV2; CDR3: CASRYSNTEAFF; DNA: TGTGCCAGCAGGTACTCGAACACTGAAGCTTTCTTT
J: TRBJ2-5; D: TRBD2; size: -; V: TRBV5-1; CDR3: CASRSGLAGAQETQYF; DNA: TGCGCCAGCAGGTCGGGACTAGCGGGAGCCCAAGAGACCCAGTACTTC
J: TRBJ2-1; D: -; size: -; V: TRBV27; CDR3: CASSLSGRVTFF; DNA: TGTGCCAGCAGTTTATCGGGGAGAGTAACGTTCTTC
J: TRBJ2-7; D: TRBD1; size: -; V: TRBV9; CDR3: CASSGTGENYEQYF; DNA: TGTGCCAGCAGCGGGACAGGGGAGAACTACGAGCAGTACTTC
J: TRBJ1-6; D: TRBD1; size: -; V: TRBV10-3; CDR3: CAIGQENNSPLHF; DNA: TGTGCCATAGGACAGGAGAATAATTCACCCCTCCACTTT
J: TRBJ2-7; D: TRBD1; size: -; V: TRBV6-6; CDR3: CASSYSGQGAREQYF; DNA: TGTGCCAGCAGTTATTCCGGACAGGGGGCGAGGGAGCAGTACTTC
J: TRBJ2-7; D: -; size: once; V: TRBV28; CDR3: CASSLVGYEQYF; DNA: TGTGCCAGCAGCCTAGTTGGGTACGAGCAGTACTTC
J: TRBJ2-7; D: TRBD1; size: -; V: TRBV7-8; CDR3: CASSSTGDSYEQYF; DNA: TGTGCCAGCAGCTCGACAGGGGACTCCTACGAGCAGTACTTC
J: TRBJ1-1; D: -; size: -; V: TRBV7-2; CDR3: CASSLVFDTYAEAFF; DNA: TGTGCCAGCAGCTTAGTATTTGACACGTACGCAGAAGCTTTCTTT
J: TRBJ2-3; D: TRBD2; size: -; V: TRBV5-1; CDR3: CASSLVGTSGTQYF; DNA: TGCGCCAGCAGCTTGGTAGGGACTAGCGGTACGCAGTATTTT
J: TRBJ1-5; D: TRBD1; size: -; V: TRBV19; CDR3: CASSPGQGGNQPQHF; DNA: TGTGCCAGTAGTCCTGGACAGGGGGGCAATCAGCCCCAGCATTTT
J: TRBJ2-5; D: TRBD2; size: -; V: TRBV7-2; CDR3: CASSRLAGGQETQYF; DNA: TGTGCCAGCAGCCGACTAGCGGGGGGACAAGAGACCCAGTACTTC